Following are 4 T cell receptor beta chains from one sample sequenced in a study of cytomegalovirus exposure and HLA in healthy donors. PCR amplification relied on 60 Vbeta primers (plus 13 Jbeta primers). Here immunoSEQ multiplex PCR was the method, and the copy in TCRdb shows in-frame clones only, minus some. The table lists 95,000 to 150,000 clones, 70% to 80% of them singletons. Input material: PBMCs. These receptors originate from a man aged 35 to 55 in good health and CMV-seronegative.

The chain uses TRBV5-1 and TRBJ2-7; 7 bases align to TRBD1. The CDR3 contains 15 residues. Trimming cost V 4 bases and J 0 bases; bases outside gene matches: 7. CDR1 is SGHRS, CDR2 YFSETQ, per germline. The CDR3 nucleotides are TGCGCCAGCAGCCCCGGGACAGAGAGCTCCTACGAGCAGTACTTC. Translated, it gives CASSPGTESSYEQYF. The full variable domain, its missing parts supplied by reference TRBV5-1 and TRBJ2-7, is KAGVTQTPRYLIKTRGQQVTLSCSPISGHRSVSWYQQTPGQGLQFLFEYFSETQRNKGNFPGRFSGRQFSNSRSEMNVSTLELGDSALYLCASSPGTESSYEQYFGPGTRLTVT.

The chain joins TRBV27 to TRBJ2-7; 10 bases fit TRBD1. The germline gives CDR1 MNHEY, CDR2 SMNVEV (reference sequence). The CDR3 length is 13 residues. Germline trimming cut 7 bases from V and 3 bases from J; bases unmatched to any gene: 3. The CDR3 loop is CASIGTGDYEQYF. The CDR3 DNA reads as TGTGCCAGCATCGGGACAGGGGACTACGAGCAGTACTTC.

This chain uses TRBV5-5 with TRBJ2-5; 10 bases match TRBD1. The J call may be in error: the DNA end matches TRBJ2-7 better. This CDR3 has 16 residues. Germline V gene sequence: CDR1 SGHKS, CDR2 YYEKEE (reference sequence). CDR3 bases: TGTGCCAGCAGCTTGAGTCTGAGACAGGGGGCCGACGAGCAGTACTTC. This gives the protein CASSLSLRQGADEQYF.

The CDR3 loop reads CASSPTGRGANTEAFF. As DNA, the CDR3 is TGTGCCAGCAGCCCGACGGGCAGGGGAGCGAACACTGAAGCTTTCTTT. The V and J genes are TRBV7-8 and TRBJ1-1, with D possibly matching TRBD1 (6 bases). Germline CDR1 is SGHVS and CDR2 is FQNEAQ. Trimming left V 5 bases short and J 1 base short, with 17 bases between. CDR3 length equals 16 residues.